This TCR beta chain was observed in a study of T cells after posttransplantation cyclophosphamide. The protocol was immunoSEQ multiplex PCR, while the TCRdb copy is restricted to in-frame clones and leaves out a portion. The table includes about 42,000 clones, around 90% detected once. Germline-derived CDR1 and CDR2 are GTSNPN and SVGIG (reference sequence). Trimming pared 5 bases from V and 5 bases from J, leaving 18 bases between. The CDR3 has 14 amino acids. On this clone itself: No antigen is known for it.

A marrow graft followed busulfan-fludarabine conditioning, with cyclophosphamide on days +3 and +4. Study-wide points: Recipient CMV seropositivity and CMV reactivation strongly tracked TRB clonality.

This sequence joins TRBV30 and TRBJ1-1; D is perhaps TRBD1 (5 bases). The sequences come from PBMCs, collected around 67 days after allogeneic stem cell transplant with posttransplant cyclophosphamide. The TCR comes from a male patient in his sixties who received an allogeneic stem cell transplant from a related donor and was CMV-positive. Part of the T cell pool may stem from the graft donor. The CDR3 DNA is TGTGCCTGGGTGATCTGGGGGGGGAGAACTGAAGCTTTCTTT. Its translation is CAWVIWGGRTEAFF.